This T cell receptor beta chain was captured by sequencing in a study of long-term antiretroviral therapy in people with HIV. In its sample, this clone was seen a few times. Its antigen is still unknown. Investigators performed immunoSEQ version v3.0 at survey level. Sequencing was performed with immunoSEQ multiplex PCR; in TCRdb, only in-frame clones are kept and a portion is missing. Of 20,000 to 25,000 clones in the sample, 60% to 80% were seen once. The germline V gene encodes CDR1 LNHDA and CDR2 SQIVND (reference sequence). CDR3 length: 14 amino acids. Trimming took 5 bases from V and 10 from J, leaving 15 bases between them. Findings and limits, study-wide: Blood in the study was drawn between the mid-2000s and the late 2010s, possibly under older ART regimens, which may be less effective than current ones.

The V call is TRBV19, the J call TRBJ1-6, with D maybe TRBD1 (6 bases). This TCR was sampled from a woman between 40 and 55 years old with HIV. The starting material was unsorted PBMCs, obtained less than 1.8 years before starting antiretroviral therapy. The CDR3 sequence: CASSSGDGGSPLHF. CDR3 in DNA: TGTGCCAGTAGTTCAGGGGACGGGGGATCACCCCTCCACTTT.